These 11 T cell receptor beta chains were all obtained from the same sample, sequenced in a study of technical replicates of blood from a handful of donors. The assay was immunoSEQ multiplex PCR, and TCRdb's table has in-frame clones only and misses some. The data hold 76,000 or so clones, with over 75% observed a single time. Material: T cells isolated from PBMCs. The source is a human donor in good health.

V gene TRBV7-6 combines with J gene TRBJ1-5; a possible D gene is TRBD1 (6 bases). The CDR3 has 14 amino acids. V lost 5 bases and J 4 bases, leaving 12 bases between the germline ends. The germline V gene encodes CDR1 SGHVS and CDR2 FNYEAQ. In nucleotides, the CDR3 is TGTGCCAGCAGCCGTACAGGGCCTAATCAGCCCCAGCATTTT. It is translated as CASSRTGPNQPQHF.

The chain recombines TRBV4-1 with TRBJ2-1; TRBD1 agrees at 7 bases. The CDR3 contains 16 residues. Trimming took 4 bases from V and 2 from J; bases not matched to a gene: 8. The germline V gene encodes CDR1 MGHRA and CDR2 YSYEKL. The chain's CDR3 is CASSPDEGAAYNEQFF. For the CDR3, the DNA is TGCGCCAGCAGCCCAGACGAGGGGGCCGCCTACAATGAGCAGTTCTTC.

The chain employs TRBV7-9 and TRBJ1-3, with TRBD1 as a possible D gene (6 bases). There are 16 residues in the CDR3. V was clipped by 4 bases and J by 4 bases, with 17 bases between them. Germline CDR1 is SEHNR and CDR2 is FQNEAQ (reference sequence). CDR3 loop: CASSSVGGPLGNTIYF. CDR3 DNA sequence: TGTGCCAGCAGCTCCGTGGGGGGGCCCCTGGGAAACACCATATATTTT.

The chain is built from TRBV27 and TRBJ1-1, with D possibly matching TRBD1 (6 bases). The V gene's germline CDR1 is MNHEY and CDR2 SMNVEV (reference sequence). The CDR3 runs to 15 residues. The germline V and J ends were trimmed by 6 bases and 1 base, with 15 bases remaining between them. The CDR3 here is CASRLLQGGNTEAFF. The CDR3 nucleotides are TGTGCCAGCAGACTTCTTCAAGGGGGGAACACTGAAGCTTTCTTT.

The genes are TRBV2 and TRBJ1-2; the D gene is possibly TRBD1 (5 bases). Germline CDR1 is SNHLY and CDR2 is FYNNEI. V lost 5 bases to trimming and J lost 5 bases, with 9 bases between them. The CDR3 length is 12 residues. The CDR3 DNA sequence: TGTGCCAGCAGTCCCAGGGATTATGGCTACACCTTC. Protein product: CASSPRDYGYTF.

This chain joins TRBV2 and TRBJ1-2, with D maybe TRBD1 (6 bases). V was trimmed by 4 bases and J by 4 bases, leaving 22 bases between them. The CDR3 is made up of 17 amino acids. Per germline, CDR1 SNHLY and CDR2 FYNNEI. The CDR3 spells CASSAGQGKRAFYGYTF. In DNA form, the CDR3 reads TGTGCCAGCAGTGCGGGGCAGGGGAAGAGGGCTTTCTATGGCTACACCTTC.

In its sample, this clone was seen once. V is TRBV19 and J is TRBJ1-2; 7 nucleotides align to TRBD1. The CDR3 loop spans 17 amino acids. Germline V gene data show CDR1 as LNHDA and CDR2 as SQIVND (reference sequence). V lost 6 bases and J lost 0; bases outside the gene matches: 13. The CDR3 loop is CASRPYADRLANYGYTF. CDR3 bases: TGTGCCAGTAGACCCTACGCGGACAGGCTAGCTAACTATGGCTACACCTTC.

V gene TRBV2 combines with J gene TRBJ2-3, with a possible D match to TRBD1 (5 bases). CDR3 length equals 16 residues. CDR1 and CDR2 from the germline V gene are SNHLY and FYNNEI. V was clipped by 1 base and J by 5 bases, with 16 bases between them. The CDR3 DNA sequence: TGTGCCAGCAGTGAAGAAGCTGGCAGGGTGGTAGATACGCAGTATTTT. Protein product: CASSEEAGRVVDTQYF.

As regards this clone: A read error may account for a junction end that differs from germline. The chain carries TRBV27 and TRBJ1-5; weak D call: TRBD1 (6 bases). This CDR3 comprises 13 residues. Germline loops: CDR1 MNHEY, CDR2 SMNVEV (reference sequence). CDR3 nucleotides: TGCGCGATCACAGGGCGTAGCAATCAGCCCCAGCATTTT. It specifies CAITGRSNQPQHF.

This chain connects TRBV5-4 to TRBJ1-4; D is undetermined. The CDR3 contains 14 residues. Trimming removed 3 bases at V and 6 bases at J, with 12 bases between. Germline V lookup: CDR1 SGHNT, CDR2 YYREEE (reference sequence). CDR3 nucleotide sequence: TGTGCCAGCAGCTATACCCAACATTATGAAAAACTGTTTTTT. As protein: CASSYTQHYEKLFF. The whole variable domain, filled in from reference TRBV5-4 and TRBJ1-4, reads ETGVTQSPTHLIKTRGQQVTLRCSSQSGHNTVSWYQQALGQGPQFIFQYYREEENGRGNFPPRFSGLQFPNYSSELNVNALELDDSALYLCASSYTQHYEKLFFGSGTQLSVL.

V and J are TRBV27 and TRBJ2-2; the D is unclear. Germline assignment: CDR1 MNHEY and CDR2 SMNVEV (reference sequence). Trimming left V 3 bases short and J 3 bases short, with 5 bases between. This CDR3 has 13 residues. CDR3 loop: CASSFLHTGELFF. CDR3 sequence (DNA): TGTGCCAGCAGTTTCCTACACACCGGGGAGCTGTTTTTT.